Detailed here is one TCR beta chain. Its specificity is not known. J lost 5 bases, V lost 3 bases, and 8 bases had no gene match. In germline, CDR1 is SGHRS, CDR2 YFSETQ. The CDR3 length is 16 residues. These data are taken from a study of graft-versus-host responses after intestinal transplantation. Looking at the study overall: Anti-thymocyte globulin served as induction for all recipients, who then took tacrolimus and steroids for approximately three years.

Some clones are missing from TCRdb's copy, which holds only in-frame ones; the method was immunoSEQ multiplex PCR. The sample contains tens of thousands of clones, 85% to 95% of which appear only once. The sample was unstimulated CD4+ T cells sorted from spleen or lymph node cells, taken before transplant. The TCR was taken from a human donor who was the organ donor for an intestinal transplant. The rearrangement joins TRBV5-1 to TRBJ1-4; 9 nucleotides agree with TRBD1. This CDR3 is CASSYIRQGGNEKLFF. The CDR3 bases are TGCGCCAGCAGCTACATACGACAGGGGGGGAATGAAAAACTGTTTTTT.